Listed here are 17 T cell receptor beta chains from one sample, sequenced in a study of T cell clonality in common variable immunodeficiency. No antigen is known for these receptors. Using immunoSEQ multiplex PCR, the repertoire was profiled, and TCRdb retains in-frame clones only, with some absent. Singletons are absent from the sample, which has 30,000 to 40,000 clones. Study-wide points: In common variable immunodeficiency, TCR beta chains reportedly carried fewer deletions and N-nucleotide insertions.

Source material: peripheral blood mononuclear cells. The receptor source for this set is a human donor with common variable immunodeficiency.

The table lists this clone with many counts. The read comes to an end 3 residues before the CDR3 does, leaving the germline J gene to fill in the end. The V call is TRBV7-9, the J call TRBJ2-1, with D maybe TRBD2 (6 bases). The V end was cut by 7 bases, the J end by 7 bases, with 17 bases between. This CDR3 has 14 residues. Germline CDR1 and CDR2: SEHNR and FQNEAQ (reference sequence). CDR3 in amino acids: CASKPRGGLNEQFF. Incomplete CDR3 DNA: TGTGCCAGCAAACCCAGAGGAGGGTTGAATGAG.

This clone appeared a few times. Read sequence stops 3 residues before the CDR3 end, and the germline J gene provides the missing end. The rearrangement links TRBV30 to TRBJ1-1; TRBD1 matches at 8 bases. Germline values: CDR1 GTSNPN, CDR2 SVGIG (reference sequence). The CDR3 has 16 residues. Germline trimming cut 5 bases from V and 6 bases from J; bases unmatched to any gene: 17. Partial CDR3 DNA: TGTGCCTGGCTGACCCGACTTGACAGGGGACTCGCTGAA. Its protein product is CAWLTRLDRGLAE. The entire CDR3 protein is CAWLTRLDRGLAEAFF. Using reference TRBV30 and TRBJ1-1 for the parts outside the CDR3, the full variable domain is SQTIHQWPATLVQPVGSPLSLECTVEGTSNPNLYWYRQAAGRGLQLLFYSVGIGQISSEVPQNLSASRPQDRQFILSSKKLLLSDSGFYLCAWLTRLDRGLAEAFFGQGTRLTVV.

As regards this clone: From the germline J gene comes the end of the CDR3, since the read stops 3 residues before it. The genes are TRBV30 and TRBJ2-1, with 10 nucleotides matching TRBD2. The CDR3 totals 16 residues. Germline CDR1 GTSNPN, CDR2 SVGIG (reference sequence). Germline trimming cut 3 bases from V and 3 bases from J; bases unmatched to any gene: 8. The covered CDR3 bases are TGTGCCTGGAGGGCCGTTCTAGCGGGAGACTACAATGAG. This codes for CAWRAVLAGDYNE. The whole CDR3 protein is CAWRAVLAGDYNEQFF.

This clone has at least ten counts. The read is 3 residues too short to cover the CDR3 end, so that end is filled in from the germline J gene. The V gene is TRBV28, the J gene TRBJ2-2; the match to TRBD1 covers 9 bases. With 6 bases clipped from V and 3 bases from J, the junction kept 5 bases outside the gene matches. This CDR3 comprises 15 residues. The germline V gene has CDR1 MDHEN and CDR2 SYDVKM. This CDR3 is CASRAWTGDTGELFF. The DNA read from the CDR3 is TGTGCCAGCAGGGCCTGGACAGGGGACACCGGGGAG.

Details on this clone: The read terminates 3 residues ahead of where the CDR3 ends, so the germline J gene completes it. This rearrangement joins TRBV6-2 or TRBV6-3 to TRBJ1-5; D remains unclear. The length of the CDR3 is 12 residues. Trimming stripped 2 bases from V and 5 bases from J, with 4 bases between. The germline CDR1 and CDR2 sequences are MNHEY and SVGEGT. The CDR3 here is CASSYRDQPQHF. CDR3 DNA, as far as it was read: TGTGCCAGCAGTTACAGGGATCAGCCC.

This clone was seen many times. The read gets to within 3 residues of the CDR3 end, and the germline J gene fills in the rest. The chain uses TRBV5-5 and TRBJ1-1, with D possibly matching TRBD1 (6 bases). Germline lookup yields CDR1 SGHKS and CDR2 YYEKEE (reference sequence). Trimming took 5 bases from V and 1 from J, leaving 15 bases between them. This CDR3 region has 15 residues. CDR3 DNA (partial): TGTGCCAGCAGTTCTCCCGGGACAAGGAACACTGAA. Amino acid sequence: CASSSPGTRNTE. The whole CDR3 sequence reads CASSSPGTRNTEAFF.

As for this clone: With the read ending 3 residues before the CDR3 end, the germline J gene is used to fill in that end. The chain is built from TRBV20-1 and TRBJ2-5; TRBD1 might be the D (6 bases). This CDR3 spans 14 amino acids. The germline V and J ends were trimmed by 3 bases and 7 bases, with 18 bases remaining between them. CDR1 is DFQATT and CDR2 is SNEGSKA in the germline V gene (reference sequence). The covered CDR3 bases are TGCAGTGCTAGTCTTCTAGGGCTAGGGGGGACC. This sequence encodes CSASLLGLGGT. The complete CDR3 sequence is CSASLLGLGGTQYF.

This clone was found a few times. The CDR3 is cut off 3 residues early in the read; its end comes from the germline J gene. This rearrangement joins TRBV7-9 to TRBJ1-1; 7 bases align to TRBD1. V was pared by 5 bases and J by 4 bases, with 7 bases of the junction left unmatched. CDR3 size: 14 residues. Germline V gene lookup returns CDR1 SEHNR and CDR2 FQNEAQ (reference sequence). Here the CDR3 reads CASSPDRWSTEAFF. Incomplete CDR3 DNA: TGTGCCAGCAGCCCGGACAGGTGGAGCACTGAA. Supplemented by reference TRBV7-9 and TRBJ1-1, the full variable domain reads DTGVSQNPRHKITKRGQNVTFRCDPISEHNRLYWYRQTLGQGPEFLTYFQNEAQLEKSRLLSDRFSAERPKGSFSTLEIQRTEQGDSAMYLCASSPDRWSTEAFFGQGTRLTVV.

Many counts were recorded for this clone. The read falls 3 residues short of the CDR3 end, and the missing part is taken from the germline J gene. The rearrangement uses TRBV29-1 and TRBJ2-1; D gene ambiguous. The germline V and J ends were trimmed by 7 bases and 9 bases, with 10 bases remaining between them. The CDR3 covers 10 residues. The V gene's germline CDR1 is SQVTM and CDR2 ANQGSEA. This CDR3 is CSGRQAEQFF. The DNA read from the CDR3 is TGCAGCGGAAGACAAGCTGAG.

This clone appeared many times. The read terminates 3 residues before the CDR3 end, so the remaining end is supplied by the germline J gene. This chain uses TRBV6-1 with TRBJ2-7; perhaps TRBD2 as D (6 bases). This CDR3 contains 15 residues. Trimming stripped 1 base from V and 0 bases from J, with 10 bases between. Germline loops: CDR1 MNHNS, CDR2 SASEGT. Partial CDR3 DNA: TGTGCCAGCAGTGAAGGGGACTCTTACTCCTACGAG. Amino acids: CASSEGDSYSYE. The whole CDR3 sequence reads CASSEGDSYSYEQYF.

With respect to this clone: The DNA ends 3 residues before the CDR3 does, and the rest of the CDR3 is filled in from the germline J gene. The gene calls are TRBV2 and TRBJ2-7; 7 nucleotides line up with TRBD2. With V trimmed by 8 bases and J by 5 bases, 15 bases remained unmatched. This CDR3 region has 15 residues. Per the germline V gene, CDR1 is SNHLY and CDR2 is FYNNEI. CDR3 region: CASLITRDYLNEQYF. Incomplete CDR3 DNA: TGTGCCAGCCTTATAACGCGGGACTATCTGAACGAG.

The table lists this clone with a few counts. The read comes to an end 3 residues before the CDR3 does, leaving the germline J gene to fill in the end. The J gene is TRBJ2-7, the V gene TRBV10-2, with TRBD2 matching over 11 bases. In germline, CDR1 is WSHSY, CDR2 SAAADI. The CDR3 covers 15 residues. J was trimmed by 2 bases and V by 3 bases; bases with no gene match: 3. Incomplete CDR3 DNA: TGCGCCAGCAGTGACGTGGGACTAGCGGCCTACGAG. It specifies CASSDVGLAAYE. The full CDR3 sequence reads CASSDVGLAAYEQYF.

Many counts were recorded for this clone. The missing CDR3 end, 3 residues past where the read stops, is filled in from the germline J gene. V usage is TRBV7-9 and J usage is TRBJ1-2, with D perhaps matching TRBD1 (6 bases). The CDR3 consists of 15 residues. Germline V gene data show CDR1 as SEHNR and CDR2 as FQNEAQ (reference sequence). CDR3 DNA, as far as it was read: TGTGCCAGCAGCCTAGGGGAGGGGGGGCCCTCCGGC. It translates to CASSLGEGGPSG. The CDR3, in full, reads CASSLGEGGPSGYTF.

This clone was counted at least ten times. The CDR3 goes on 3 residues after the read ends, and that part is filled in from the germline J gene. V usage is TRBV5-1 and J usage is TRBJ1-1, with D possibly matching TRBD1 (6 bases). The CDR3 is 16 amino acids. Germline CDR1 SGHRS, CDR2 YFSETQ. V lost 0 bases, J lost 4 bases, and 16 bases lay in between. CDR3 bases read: TGCGCCAGCAGCTTGGAAGGGAGGAGGGGGAGCACTGAA. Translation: CASSLEGRRGSTE. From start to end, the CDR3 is CASSLEGRRGSTEAFF.

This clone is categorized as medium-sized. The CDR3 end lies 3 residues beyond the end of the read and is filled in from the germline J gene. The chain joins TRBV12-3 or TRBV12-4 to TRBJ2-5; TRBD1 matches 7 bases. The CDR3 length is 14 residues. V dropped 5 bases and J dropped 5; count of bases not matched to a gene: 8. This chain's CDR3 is CASSTRQGMETQYF. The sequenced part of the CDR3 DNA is TGTGCCAGCAGTACCCGACAGGGAATGGAGACC.

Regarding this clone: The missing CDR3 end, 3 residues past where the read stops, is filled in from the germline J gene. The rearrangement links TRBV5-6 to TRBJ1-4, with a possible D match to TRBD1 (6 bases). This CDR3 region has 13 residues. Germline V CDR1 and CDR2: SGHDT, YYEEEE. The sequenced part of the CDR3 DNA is TGTGCCAGCAGCTTGGCCTCAGGGGAGGGA. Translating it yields CASSLASGEG. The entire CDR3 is CASSLASGEGLFF. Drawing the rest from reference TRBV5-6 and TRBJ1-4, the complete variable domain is DAGVTQSPTHLIKTRGQQVTLRCSPKSGHDTVSWYQQALGQGPQFIFQYYEEEERQRGNFPDRFSGHQFPNYSSELNVNALLLGDSALYLCASSLASGEGLFFGSGTQLSVL.

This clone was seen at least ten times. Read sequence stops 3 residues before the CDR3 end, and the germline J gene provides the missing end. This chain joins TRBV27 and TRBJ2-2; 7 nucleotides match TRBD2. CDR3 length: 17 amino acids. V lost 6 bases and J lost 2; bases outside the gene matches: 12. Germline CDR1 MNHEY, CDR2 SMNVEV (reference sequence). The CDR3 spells CASSTSGAGANTGELFF. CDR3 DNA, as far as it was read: TGTGCCAGCAGCACAAGCGGTGCGGGAGCCAACACCGGGGAG.